Below, one TCR beta chain is given with its context. Antigen: not known. CDR1 MNHEY and CDR2 SVGEGT come from the germline V gene. This CDR3 has 14 residues. Trimming left V 4 bases short and J 5 bases short, with 14 bases between. Via MiXCR, TCRdb re-called the reads, giving one row per CDR3 protein. The table shows about 320,000 distinct CDR3 sequences, with roughly 9.5% occurring only once. The data are from a study of T cell repertoires in cytomegalovirus infection. In the study overall: It can be stated that public TCR beta signatures indicated CMV infection as well as a matching HLA type.

General study points: Summed frequency of public TCR beta families distinguished CMV carriers with the relevant HLA. HLA-C-restricted TCR beta clonotypes specific for CMV led the ex vivo response.

The clonotype originates from a human donor in good health (CMV status not recorded). Some clones in this sample may be carry-over from other donors' samples. This rearrangement joins TRBV6-2 or TRBV6-3 to TRBJ1-1, with D unresolved. Specimen: PBMCs. The CDR3 here is CASSWRATRTEAFF. The CDR3 DNA sequence: TGTGCCAGCAGTTGGAGGGCCACTCGGACTGAAGCTTTCTTT.